One and the same sample provided the 12 T cell receptor beta chains below, sequenced in a study of cytomegalovirus exposure and HLA in healthy donors. 13 Jbeta primers and 60 Vbeta primers were used for the PCR. Repertoires were generated with immunoSEQ multiplex PCR, while TCRdb's copy carries only in-frame clones and drops some. Of roughly 90,000 clones in the sample, approximately 69% were seen once. Source material: PBMCs. These TCRs come from a man aged 30 to 45 in good health and CMV-seropositive.

This chain uses TRBV6-6 with TRBJ2-5, with a weak D call TRBD1 (6 bases). V shed 6 bases and J shed 5 bases, with 13 bases lying between them. The CDR3 consists of 13 residues. CDR1 is MNHNY, CDR2 SVGAGI, per germline (reference sequence). The CDR3 region has the DNA TGTGCCAGCAGCACCGTCACAGGGGAGACCCAGTACTTC. It translates to CASSTVTGETQYF.

V gene TRBV4-1 combines with J gene TRBJ1-5, with 7 bases identical to TRBD1. The trim removed 3 bases at V and 0 bases at J, leaving 8 bases unmatched. The CDR3 spans 17 residues. The germline CDR1 and CDR2 sequences are MGHRA and YSYEKL. CDR3 protein: CASSHPPGTVSNQPQHF. For the CDR3, the DNA is TGCGCCAGCAGCCATCCCCCCGGGACAGTTAGCAATCAGCCCCAGCATTTT.

V gene TRBV27 combines with J gene TRBJ2-5, with 9 positions matching TRBD2. CDR3 length equals 15 residues. CDR1 is MNHEY and CDR2 is SMNVEV in the germline V gene (reference sequence). V lost 4 bases, J lost 3 bases, and 6 bases stayed unmatched. This chain's CDR3 is CASSSQTSGKETQYF. CDR3 sequence (DNA): TGTGCCAGCAGTTCCCAGACTAGCGGCAAAGAGACCCAGTACTTC.

The chain is built from TRBV29-1 and TRBJ2-5; unclear D gene. Trimming took off 1 base at V and 6 bases at J, with 9 bases between the two ends. Germline V gives CDR1 SQVTM, CDR2 ANQGSEA. CDR3 length: 12 residues. The CDR3 DNA reads as TGCAGCGTTGAAGGTGTTGGGCAGACCCAGTACTTC. Its translation is CSVEGVGQTQYF.

This clone came up once. V usage is TRBV5-1 and J usage is TRBJ2-3, with 9 nucleotides matching TRBD2. CDR1 SGHRS and CDR2 YFSETQ come from the germline V gene. CDR3 length: 16 amino acids. The junction had 5 bases not matched to a gene; V was cut back by 0 bases and J by 3 bases. The CDR3 loop reads CASSLGVAGVTDTQYF. The CDR3 nucleotides are TGCGCCAGCAGCTTGGGGGTAGCGGGAGTAACAGATACGCAGTATTTT.

The chain couples TRBV2 to TRBJ2-1; 8 positions match TRBD1. The CDR3 is 15 residues long. With V trimmed by 5 bases and J by 9 bases, 12 bases remained unmatched. CDR1 and CDR2 from the germline V gene are SNHLY and FYNNEI. The CDR3 sequence: CASSSRTGPRGEQFF. CDR3 bases: TGTGCCAGCAGTTCGCGGACAGGGCCCCGAGGTGAGCAGTTCTTC.

The V and J genes are TRBV28 and TRBJ2-5; TRBD2 agrees at 11 bases. Trimming at V came to 10 bases and at J to 5 bases, leaving 12 bases not matched to a gene. CDR1 MDHEN and CDR2 SYDVKM come from the germline V gene. The CDR3 has 15 residues. CDR3 sequence (DNA): TGTGCCACCGAGGGACTAGCGGCTCCCCGGGAGACCCAGTACTTC. It yields the protein CATEGLAAPRETQYF. Complete variable domain (other parts from reference TRBV28 and TRBJ2-5): DVKVTQSSRYLVKRTGEKVFLECVQDMDHENMFWYRQDPGLGLRLIYFSYDVKMKEKGDIPEGYSVSREKKERFSLILESASTNQTSMYLCATEGLAAPRETQYFGPGTRLLVL.

The CDR3 sequence: CSVLTGKDNEQFF. The CDR3 DNA is TGCAGCGTCTTGACAGGGAAAGACAATGAGCAGTTCTTC. V gene TRBV29-1 combines with J gene TRBJ2-1; 7 bases match TRBD1. Germline CDR1 reads SQVTM; CDR2 reads ANQGSEA. CDR3 size: 13 residues. V shed 6 bases, J shed 5 bases, and the junction held 7 bases outside the gene matches.

The CDR3 region has the DNA TGTGCCAGCGGAGGGGGACAGGGCTCCTACAATGAGCAGTTCTTC. This codes for CASGGGQGSYNEQFF. V usage is TRBV6-5 and J usage is TRBJ2-1; 9 nucleotides agree with TRBD1. This CDR3 has 15 residues. CDR1 and CDR2 (germline): MNHEY, SVGAGI. The trim removed 8 bases at V and 0 bases at J, leaving 5 bases unmatched.

This chain connects TRBV11-2 to TRBJ1-1; weak D call: TRBD1 (6 bases). Between the trimmed V and J ends, which lost 5 bases and 7 bases, there was a span of 17 bases. The CDR3 contains 14 residues. CDR1 is SGHAT and CDR2 is FQNNGV in the germline V gene. The CDR3 region has the DNA TGTGCCAGCAGCCTTAGCCCAGGGGCGCGTGAAGCTTTCTTT. Amino acid sequence: CASSLSPGAREAFF.

The chain has TRBV5-1 and TRBJ1-1; 9 bases match TRBD1. V trimming: 4 bases; J trimming: 2 bases; junction bases outside the gene matches: 3. This CDR3 contains 14 residues. Germline V CDR1 and CDR2: SGHRS, YFSETQ. The CDR3 spells CASSQQGANTEAFF. CDR3 DNA sequence: TGCGCCAGCAGCCAACAGGGGGCTAACACTGAAGCTTTCTTT.

The chain has TRBV4-2 and TRBJ2-7, with 7 bases identical to TRBD2. V dropped 5 bases and J dropped 0; count of bases not matched to a gene: 1. Germline V lookup: CDR1 LGHNA, CDR2 YNFKEQ. The CDR3 is 13 amino acids. The CDR3 is CASSGGSSYEQYF. CDR3 coding DNA: TGTGCCAGCAGCGGCGGGAGCTCCTACGAGCAGTACTTC.